This T cell receptor (beta chain) was captured in a study of monozygotic twins with inflammatory bowel disease. Germline V gene lookup returns CDR1 SEHNR and CDR2 FQNEAQ (reference sequence). The CDR3 covers 12 residues. There were 3500 ng of total RNA used for each TCR library. TCRdb reprocessed the 5' RACE reads and stores each CDR3 protein as one record, lacking DNA. This repertoire includes 140,000 to 150,000 distinct CDR3 sequences. With regard to this clonotype: The target antigen is unknown.

Findings of the study overall: There was no support for any single strong signal or clonotype associated with IBD. For IBD patients, clonotypes shared with others were fewer than for healthy twins, especially with disease activity.

The sequence derives from a human donor with ulcerative colitis or Crohn's disease, or a healthy co-twin of an affected twin (not recorded which). This chain links TRBV7-9 with TRBJ1-6; TCRdb reports TRBD1, a call that lacks DNA to check it against. Sequencing was carried out using blood. CDR3 amino acids: CASSTGGSPLHF.